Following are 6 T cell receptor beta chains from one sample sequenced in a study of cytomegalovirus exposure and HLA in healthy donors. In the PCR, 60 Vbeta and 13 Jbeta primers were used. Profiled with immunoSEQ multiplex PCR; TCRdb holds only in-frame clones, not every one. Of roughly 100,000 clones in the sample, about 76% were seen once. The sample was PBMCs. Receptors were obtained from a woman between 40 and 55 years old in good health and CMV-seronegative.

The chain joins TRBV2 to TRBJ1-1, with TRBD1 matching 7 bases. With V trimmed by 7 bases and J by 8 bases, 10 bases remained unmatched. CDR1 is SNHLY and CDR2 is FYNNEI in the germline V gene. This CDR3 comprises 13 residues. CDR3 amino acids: CASKRTGAFEAFF. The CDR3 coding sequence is TGTGCCAGCAAGAGAACAGGGGCGTTCGAAGCTTTCTTT.

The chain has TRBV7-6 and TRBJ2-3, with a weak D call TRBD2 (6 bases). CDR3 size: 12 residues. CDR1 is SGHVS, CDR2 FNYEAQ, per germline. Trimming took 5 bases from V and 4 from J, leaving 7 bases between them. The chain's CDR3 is CASSGLSDTQYF. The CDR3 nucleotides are TGTGCCAGCAGCGGACTATCAGATACGCAGTATTTT.

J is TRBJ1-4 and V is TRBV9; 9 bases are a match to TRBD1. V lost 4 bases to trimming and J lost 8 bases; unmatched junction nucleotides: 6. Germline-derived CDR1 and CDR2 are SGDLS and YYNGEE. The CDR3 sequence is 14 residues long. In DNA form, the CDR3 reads TGTGCCAGCAGCCCGACAGGGGGTAACGAAAAACTGTTTTTT. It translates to CASSPTGGNEKLFF.

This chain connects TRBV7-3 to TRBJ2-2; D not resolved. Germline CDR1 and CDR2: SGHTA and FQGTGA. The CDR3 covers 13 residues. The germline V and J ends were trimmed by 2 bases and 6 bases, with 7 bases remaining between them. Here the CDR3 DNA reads TGTGCCAGCAGCTTAGTAGCATCCGGGGAGCTGTTTTTT. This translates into CASSLVASGELFF.

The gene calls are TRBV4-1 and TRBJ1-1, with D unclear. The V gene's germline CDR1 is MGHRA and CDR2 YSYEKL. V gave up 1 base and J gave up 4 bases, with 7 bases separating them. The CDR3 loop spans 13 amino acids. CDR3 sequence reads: CASSQVLGTEAFF. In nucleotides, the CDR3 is TGCGCCAGCAGCCAAGTCCTCGGCACTGAAGCTTTCTTT.

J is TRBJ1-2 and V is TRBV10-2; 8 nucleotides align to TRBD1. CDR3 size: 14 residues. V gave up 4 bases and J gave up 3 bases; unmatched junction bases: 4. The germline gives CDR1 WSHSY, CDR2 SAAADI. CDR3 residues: CASSGQGNDYGYTF. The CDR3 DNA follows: TGCGCCAGCAGTGGACAGGGGAACGACTATGGCTACACCTTC.